The TCR beta chain under discussion was sequenced for a study of CD8+ T cells in alopecia areata. Turning to the study itself: Tofacitinib exposure lasted 6 to 18 months, followed by 6 months off drug. Percent affected scalp area, the SALT score, rated treated patients' severity.

The CDR3 spans 15 residues. V lost 4 bases and J lost 1, with 12 bases in between. Looked up from germline, CDR1 is LNHNV and CDR2 is YYDKDF (reference sequence). Described treatment: oral pan-JAK inhibitor, 5-10 mg twice daily. Sampling of alopecia areata patients yielded lesional scalp punch biopsies as well as peripheral blood. RNA was extracted and reverse transcribed into cDNA as the sequencing template. TCRdb keeps only in-frame clones here, not all; method: immunoSEQ multiplex PCR. The data show roughly 200,000 clones, under 60% seen once. The chain is built from TRBV15 and TRBJ2-3, with D hard to call. This specimen was CD8+ T cells sorted from blood, taken at week 24, from a patient treated with tofacitinib. The clonotype was recovered from a human donor with alopecia areata. The CDR3 is CATSKERRGTDTQYF. The DNA for the CDR3 is TGTGCCACCAGCAAAGAAAGAAGGGGCACAGATACGCAGTATTTT.